Listed below are T cell receptor beta chains from one sample, sequenced in a study of response to subunit inactivated influenza vaccine. TCRdb re-derived calls from the RT-PCR reads in MiXCR, one entry per CDR3 protein. The sample has about 520,000 distinct CDR3 sequences; about a tenth are singletons. The sequences come from PBMCs from blood, collected roughly 48 days after vaccination. The receptors come from a man aged 50 or older who received an inactivated influenza vaccine. Both conserved end residues are part of each CDR3. The order of the fields is clone size, D gene, J gene, V gene, CDR3 protein, CDR3 DNA. D genes are given only for firm matches. Clone size appears in some rows only: once, few, many, or a class for an expanded clone.

size: few; D: NA; J: TRBJ1-5; V: TRBV12-3/TRBV12-4; CDR3: CASSRGRGGNQPQHF; DNA: TGTGCCAGCAGTCGAGGGCGCGGGGGCAATCAGCCCCAGCATTTT
size: many; D: NA; J: TRBJ2-3; V: TRBV20-1; CDR3: CSARAIRSTDTQYF; DNA: TGCAGTGCTAGAGCAATTCGTAGCACAGATACGCAGTATTTT
size: few; D: NA; J: TRBJ1-1; V: TRBV5-1; CDR3: CASRERDTANTEAFF; DNA: TGCGCCAGCAGGGAGAGGGACACCGCGAACACTGAAGCTTTCTTT
size: NA; D: NA; J: TRBJ2-4; V: TRBV4-3; CDR3: CASSQDSAPGAKNIQYF; DNA: TGCGCCAGCAGCCAAGATTCAGCGCCCGGGGCCAAAAACATTCAGTACTTC
size: NA; D: NA; J: TRBJ2-3; V: TRBV7-7; CDR3: CASSPLQGSTDTQYF; DNA: TGTGCCAGCAGCCCCCTGCAGGGTAGCACAGATACGCAGTATTTT
size: NA; D: NA; J: TRBJ2-7; V: TRBV27; CDR3: CASSPYLRGQGTYEQYF; DNA: TGTGCCAGCAGTCCCTACCTCCGGGGTCAAGGCACCTACGAGCAGTACTTC
size: NA; D: NA; J: TRBJ2-1; V: TRBV7-9; CDR3: CASSKTGLSSYNEQFF; DNA: TGTGCCAGCAGCAAAACCGGCCTAAGCTCCTACAATGAGCAGTTCTTC
size: NA; D: TRBD1; J: TRBJ2-1; V: TRBV4-3; CDR3: CASSRLTSGTGSNEQFF; DNA: TGCGCCAGCAGCCGCCTTACCTCCGGGACAGGGAGCAATGAGCAGTTCTTC
size: NA; D: NA; J: TRBJ2-1; V: TRBV27; CDR3: CASSFLPNSYNEQFF; DNA: TGTGCCAGCAGTTTCCTGCCCAATTCCTACAATGAGCAGTTCTTC
size: many; D: NA; J: TRBJ1-2; V: TRBV6-2/TRBV6-3; CDR3: CASSGGGIYGYTF; DNA: TGTGCCAGCAGCGGGGGAGGAATCTATGGCTACACCTTC
size: NA; D: NA; J: TRBJ2-7; V: TRBV30; CDR3: CAWSFGGASYEQYF; DNA: TGTGCCTGGAGTTTTGGAGGGGCAAGCTACGAGCAGTACTTC
size: NA; D: TRBD1; J: TRBJ1-1; V: TRBV5-1; CDR3: CASSRGTGGWDTEAFF; DNA: TGCGCCAGCAGCCGCGGGACAGGGGGCTGGGACACTGAAGCTTTCTTT
size: few; D: TRBD1; J: TRBJ1-2; V: TRBV10-2; CDR3: CASSEHRGSDYGYTF; DNA: TGCGCCAGCAGTGAGCACAGGGGGTCGGACTATGGCTACACCTTC
size: few; D: TRBD1; J: TRBJ2-7; V: TRBV20-1; CDR3: CSATGQARYYEQYF; DNA: TGCAGTGCTACCGGACAGGCCAGATACTACGAGCAGTACTTC
size: few; D: NA; J: TRBJ2-7; V: TRBV28; CDR3: CASSPTGPTYEQYF; DNA: TGTGCCAGCAGTCCAACCGGGCCAACCTACGAGCAGTACTTC
size: many; D: TRBD1; J: TRBJ1-6; V: TRBV6-5; CDR3: CASSSPGQNSPLHF; DNA: TGTGCCAGCAGTTCCCCGGGACAGAATTCACCCCTCCACTTT
size: many; D: NA; J: TRBJ2-3; V: TRBV7-6; CDR3: CASSLGPGDTQYF; DNA: TGTGCCAGCAGCTTAGGTCCCGGGGATACGCAGTATTTT
size: many; D: NA; J: TRBJ2-7; V: TRBV12-3/TRBV12-4; CDR3: CASSLGTQGTDEQYF; DNA: TGTGCCAGCAGTTTGGGTACCCAGGGGACGGACGAGCAGTACTTC
size: many; D: NA; J: TRBJ2-1; V: TRBV24-1; CDR3: CATSDLNHWMQFF; DNA: TGTGCCACCAGTGATTTGAATCACTGGATGCAGTTCTTC
size: few; D: TRBD2; J: TRBJ2-2; V: TRBV5-5; CDR3: CASSLGLADNTGELFF; DNA: TGTGCCAGCAGCTTAGGGCTAGCGGACAACACCGGGGAGCTGTTTTTT
size: few; D: TRBD2; J: TRBJ2-1; V: TRBV4-2; CDR3: CASSPMGLANPYNEQFF; DNA: TGTGCCAGCAGCCCCATGGGACTAGCGAATCCCTACAATGAGCAGTTCTTC
size: many; D: NA; J: TRBJ2-2; V: TRBV24-1; CDR3: CATSPITNTGELFF; DNA: TGTGCCACCAGCCCCATCACGAACACCGGGGAGCTGTTTTTT
size: few; D: NA; J: TRBJ2-3; V: TRBV20-1; CDR3: CSARDVRYQITDTQYF; DNA: TGCAGTGCTAGAGATGTACGGTACCAAATCACAGATACGCAGTATTTT
size: NA; D: TRBD1; J: TRBJ2-1; V: TRBV5-4; CDR3: CASSFRGGQGGNPNNEQFF; DNA: TGTGCCAGCAGCTTTAGGGGCGGACAGGGGGGGAATCCTAACAATGAGCAGTTCTTC
size: NA; D: TRBD2; J: TRBJ2-7; V: TRBV6-5; CDR3: CASSSDGRTSYEQYF; DNA: TGTGCCAGCAGTTCGGACGGGAGGACCTCCTACGAGCAGTACTTC
size: few; D: NA; J: TRBJ1-1; V: TRBV29-1; CDR3: CSGIDGLNTEAFF; DNA: TGCAGCGGCATTGACGGTTTGAACACTGAAGCTTTCTTT
size: few; D: TRBD1; J: TRBJ1-6; V: TRBV6-2/TRBV6-3; CDR3: CASKWTGVNSPLHF; DNA: TGTGCCAGCAAATGGACAGGGGTCAATTCACCCCTCCACTTT
size: NA; D: NA; J: TRBJ1-2; V: TRBV5-6; CDR3: CASSLVGRGYYGYTF; DNA: TGTGCCAGCAGCTTGGTCGGCAGGGGTTACTATGGCTACACCTTC
size: NA; D: TRBD1; J: TRBJ2-3; V: TRBV27; CDR3: CASSPRRTGADTQYF; DNA: TGTGCCAGCAGCCCCCGTCGGACAGGGGCAGATACGCAGTATTTT
size: NA; D: NA; J: TRBJ2-2; V: TRBV7-9; CDR3: CASRKNSGHGELFF; DNA: TGTGCCAGCAGGAAAAACAGTGGGCACGGGGAGCTGTTTTTT
size: NA; D: TRBD2; J: TRBJ2-1; V: TRBV20-1; CDR3: CSARPGLISNEQFF; DNA: TGCAGTGCTAGACCGGGACTAATTAGCAATGAGCAGTTCTTC
size: NA; D: NA; J: TRBJ2-1; V: TRBV30; CDR3: CAWSIGGEQFF; DNA: TGTGCCTGGAGTATCGGGGGTGAGCAGTTCTTC
size: few; D: TRBD1; J: TRBJ2-7; V: TRBV29-1; CDR3: CSVYTVDRGYEQYF; DNA: TGCAGCGTGTATACGGTAGACAGGGGCTACGAGCAGTACTTC
size: few; D: NA; J: TRBJ1-2; V: TRBV6-1; CDR3: CASSFRGGYTF; DNA: TGTGCCAGCAGCTTTCGAGGTGGCTACACCTTC
size: once; D: NA; J: TRBJ2-2; V: TRBV6-1; CDR3: CVSSLTTPRTGELFF; DNA: TGTGTCAGCAGTCTAACCACACCACGGACCGGGGAGCTGTTTTTT